The entry below describes one T cell receptor beta chain. These data belong to a study of T-cell memory formation after mild COVID-19. The CDR3 loop spans 15 amino acids. Trimming pared 6 bases from V and 7 bases from J, leaving 18 bases between. CDR1 SGHTA and CDR2 FQGTGA come from the germline V gene. Barcoded TCR alpha and TCR beta cDNA libraries with UMIs came from 5'RACE using constant-segment primers. TCRdb called the 5' RACE reads again in MiXCR, with one record for every CDR3 protein. Of about 200,000 distinct CDR3 sequences listed, more than 8% are singletons. The TCR originated in a man younger than 35 who had mild COVID-19 (a few samples of this study predate the infection). Cell type and time point are not known. V usage is TRBV7-3 and J usage is TRBJ2-2, with D maybe TRBD2 (6 bases). Source material: PBMCs or a T cell subset sorted from them (not recorded which). The CDR3 spells CASSAGTPGDGELFF. As DNA, the CDR3 is TGTGCCAGCAGTGCCGGGACTCCCGGTGACGGGGAGCTGTTTTTT.